These 8 T cell receptor beta chains came from one sample sequenced in a study of blood T cell repertoires in COVID-19 (dated by TCRdb to 2019 to 2021). Library creation used the immunoSEQ multiplex PCR assay. TCRdb's version of the immuneACCESS table is confined to in-frame rearrangements and falls short of the full clone set. An unresolved V gene accounts for under half of the shortfall where checked; the remainder is of unknown origin. The sample table holds tens of thousands of clones, of which 65% to 90% were seen once. The ten biggest clones cover approximately 20% of the sample. Input material: peripheral blood. Source of these receptors: an elderly woman with COVID-19, enrolled during active disease.

This sequence joins TRBV28 and TRBJ1-1; 7 nucleotides line up with TRBD1. The germline CDR1 and CDR2 sequences are MDHEN and SYDVKM. The CDR3 covers 14 residues. V lost 5 bases to trimming and J lost 5 bases; unmatched junction nucleotides: 8. CDR3 loop: CASSIPGQRTEAFF. As DNA, the CDR3 is TGTGCCAGCAGTATCCCGGGACAGAGAACTGAAGCTTTCTTT.

The V and J genes are TRBV15 and TRBJ2-6; D gene ambiguous. With 5 bases removed from V and 2 bases from J, the gap between germline ends came to 10 bases. This CDR3 contains 15 residues. Looked up from germline, CDR1 is LNHNV and CDR2 is YYDKDF (reference sequence). This chain's CDR3 is CATSDTVAGANVLTF. CDR3 bases: TGTGCCACCAGCGACACGGTAGCTGGGGCCAACGTCCTGACTTTC.

The CDR3 loop is CASSLRGRGFSNQPQHF. The CDR3 DNA follows: TGTGCCAGCAGTTTACGGGGCAGGGGCTTTAGCAATCAGCCCCAGCATTTT. The chain recombines TRBV28 with TRBJ1-5, with D possibly TRBD1 on 6 matching bases. The CDR3 totals 17 residues. Trimming removed 2 bases from V and 0 bases from J, with 14 bases in between. Germline CDR1 MDHEN, CDR2 SYDVKM.

This chain uses TRBV30 with TRBJ1-4, with D unclear. V was pared by 5 bases and J by 0 bases, with 7 bases between. CDR1 GTSNPN and CDR2 SVGIG come from the germline V gene (reference sequence). There are 13 residues in the CDR3. CDR3 protein: CAWGYATNEKLFF. DNA of the CDR3: TGTGCCTGGGGCTATGCAACTAATGAAAAACTGTTTTTT.

The rearrangement joins TRBV3-1 (or the pseudogene TRBV3-2) to TRBJ2-7; the match to TRBD1 covers 7 bases. CDR1 and CDR2 from the germline V gene are LGHDT and YNNKEL (reference sequence). CDR3 length: 14 residues. The V segment lost 7 bases and the J segment 2 bases; nucleotides outside the gene matches: 8. The CDR3 bases are TGTGCCAGCAAGCGGCAGGGGGTTACCTACGAGCAGTACTTC. Its protein product is CASKRQGVTYEQYF.

This sequence joins TRBV5-5 and TRBJ1-5; TRBD1 might be the D (6 bases). V lost 0 bases and J 4 bases, leaving 11 bases between the germline ends. The CDR3 has 15 amino acids. Germline CDR1 is SGHKS and CDR2 is YYEKEE (reference sequence). The CDR3, as DNA: TGTGCCAGCAGCTTGGGACAGGTCCCAAATCAGCCCCAGCATTTT. Amino acids: CASSLGQVPNQPQHF.

This clone was recorded a few times. V usage is TRBV6-5 and J usage is TRBJ1-1; possible D gene TRBD1, 6 bases. In germline, CDR1 is MNHEY, CDR2 SVGAGI. V shed 4 bases and J shed 13 bases, with 16 bases lying between them. CDR3 length: 12 residues. The CDR3 nucleotides are TGTGCCAGCAGTTCAGCAGGGGCTAGCGGTTTCTTT. It is translated as CASSSAGASGFF.

The CDR3 protein is CATRDGEGGQPQHF. CDR3 DNA sequence: TGTGCCACCCGGGACGGGGAGGGTGGTCAGCCCCAGCATTTT. The V and J genes are TRBV19 and TRBJ1-5; a possible D gene is TRBD1 (5 bases). The CDR3 has 14 residues. Germline CDR1 reads LNHDA; CDR2 reads SQIVND (reference sequence). The ends were cut back, 10 bases at V and 6 bases at J, with 19 bases in the middle.